Sequencing of this TCR beta chain was carried out in a study of blood T cells in healthy people across ages. Findings and caveats of the study: Shifts in expanded clonotypes may have been confounded by donor CMV status, which was unknown.

Primers used in a second PCR of about 6 to 11 cycles were a sample-barcoded 5' primer and a J-beta primer mix. TCRdb reanalysed the 5' RACE reads using MiXCR and keeps one entry per CDR3 protein. The sample carries about 640,000 distinct CDR3 sequences, 58% recorded once. All donors came from Russia, were Caucasian and healthy, and spanned ages about 6 to 100. The CDR3 totals 15 residues. Germline-derived CDR1 and CDR2 are LGHNA and YNFKEQ. V gave up 1 base and J gave up 4 bases, with 14 bases separating them. About this clonotype itself: Its antigen is currently unknown.

This sequence joins TRBV4-2 and TRBJ2-7, with D possibly TRBD1 on 7 matching bases. Sequences were obtained from blood. This TCR was sampled from a man in his sixties in good health. CDR3 nucleotides: TGTGCCAGCAGCCAAGGCGGGGACAGCTTATACGAGCAGTACTTC. Encoded protein: CASSQGGDSLYEQYF.